The rows below give T cell receptor beta chains drawn from one sample of a study of cytomegalovirus exposure and HLA in healthy donors. The protocol was immunoSEQ multiplex PCR, while the TCRdb copy is restricted to in-frame clones and leaves out a portion. The data show 200,000 or so clones, roughly 80% seen once. Sequencing input: PBMCs. These receptors all come from a woman younger than 30 in good health and CMV-seronegative. Both conserved end residues are part of each CDR3. The order of the fields is J gene, D gene, clone size, V gene, CDR3 DNA, CDR3 protein. A D gene is named only where the DNA matches it firmly. Clone size is not always given. Where it is, it says once, few, many or a class for expanded clones.

>TRBJ1-4|.|.|TRBV7-9
TGTCAAGGTAGACTTAATGAAAAACTGTTTTTT
CQGRLNEKLFF
>TRBJ1-3|TRBD1|.|TRBV6-6
TGTGCCAGCAGTTCGCCGACAGGGGGAATTGGAAACACCATATATTTT
CASSSPTGGIGNTIYF
>TRBJ2-1|TRBD1|.|TRBV29-1
TGCAGCGTTGACAGCCTCAGACAGGGGAAGGTTGACAATGAGCAGTTCTTC
CSVDSLRQGKVDNEQFF
>TRBJ1-5|.|.|TRBV9
TGTGCCAGCAGCGTCGGAGGGGGAGGTGGACAGCCCCAGCATTTT
CASSVGGGGGQPQHF
>TRBJ2-3|TRBD2|.|TRBV27
TGTGCCAGCAGTTTAAGGCTAGCGGGAAGGGGGGATACGCAGTATTTT
CASSLRLAGRGDTQYF
>TRBJ2-3|.|.|TRBV7-3
TGTGCCAGCAGCCCAGGGTTGGATACGCAGTATTTT
CASSPGLDTQYF
>TRBJ2-7|.|once|TRBV5-1
TGCGCCAGCAGCTTGGGACCCGAGCAGTACTTC
CASSLGPEQYF
>TRBJ2-3|TRBD2|.|TRBV7-3
TGTGCCAGCAGCACCGGGACTAGCAGTATAGATACGCAGTATTTT
CASSTGTSSIDTQYF
>TRBJ1-5|TRBD1|.|TRBV7-9
TGTGCCAGCAGACCAAGGGCGGGACAGGTCGATCAGCCCCAGCATTTT
CASRPRAGQVDQPQHF
>TRBJ1-2|.|.|TRBV6-1
TGTGCCAGCAGTGTCGGAAGAGTTTATGGCTACACCTTC
CASSVGRVYGYTF
>TRBJ2-2|TRBD1|.|TRBV27
TGTGCCAGCAGTTTCGACAGGGTCGGCACCGGGGAGCTGTTTTTT
CASSFDRVGTGELFF
>TRBJ2-2|TRBD2|.|TRBV27
TGTGCCAGCAGCTCCCGGGAGGACACCGGGGAGCTGTTTTTT
CASSSREDTGELFF
>TRBJ2-1|TRBD1|.|TRBV4-1
TGCGCCAGCAGCCAGACAGGGTTCAATGAGCAGTTCTTC
CASSQTGFNEQFF
>TRBJ1-1|.|.|TRBV6-1
TGTGCCAGCAGTGACAACTTGAACACTGAAGCTTTCTTT
CASSDNLNTEAFF
>TRBJ1-2|.|.|TRBV28
TGTGCCAGCAGTTTCCGCCGTGGCTACACCTTC
CASSFRRGYTF
>TRBJ2-1|TRBD2|.|TRBV27
TGTGCCAGCAGTTTTGTAACGGCTAGCGGATCCTACAATGAGCAGTTCTTC
CASSFVTASGSYNEQFF
>TRBJ1-2|TRBD1|many|TRBV5-1
TGCGCCAGCAGCTTGGGTCTGTTACAGGGGAGGCATGGCTACACCTTC
CASSLGLLQGRHGYTF
>TRBJ2-3|TRBD2|.|TRBV6-5
TGTGCCAGCAGTTACTCTGCGGGAGGGCCAGGGGATACGCAGTATTTT
CASSYSAGGPGDTQYF
>TRBJ1-5|.|.|TRBV9
TGTGCCAGCAGCGTGTCGGCGGAGGGCCAGCCCCAGCATTTT
CASSVSAEGQPQHF
>TRBJ2-5|TRBD2|few|TRBV7-9
TGTGCCAGCAGGCCGGGACTAGCGAGGGAGACCCAGTACTTC
CASRPGLARETQYF
>TRBJ2-2|.|.|TRBV9
TGTGCCAGCAGCGTAGTGGGAGGCATCACCGGGGAGCTGTTTTTT
CASSVVGGITGELFF
>TRBJ1-2|.|few|TRBV30
TGTGCCTGGAGAGTCTCCCGAGCTGGCTACACCTTC
CAWRVSRAGYTF